The 20 T cell receptor beta chains reported below all come from one sample, sequenced in a study of T cell responses to AZD1222 COVID-19 vaccine. TCRdb keeps only in-frame clones here, not all; method: immunoSEQ multiplex PCR. This table has some 120,000 clones, around 90% appearing once. The sequences come from peripheral blood, collected on day 0 of AZD1222 vaccination. The receptors were sampled from an adult in good health.

This clone was seen once. The V and J genes are TRBV11-2 and TRBJ2-7; D is perhaps TRBD2 (6 bases). Trimming removed 4 bases at V and 3 bases at J, with 13 bases between. The CDR3 covers 14 residues. Germline V CDR1 and CDR2: SGHAT, FQNNGV. CDR3 sequence (DNA): TGTGCCAGCAGCTCCCTCGCGGGGATCTACGAGCAGTACTTC. Its protein product is CASSSLAGIYEQYF.

The chain joins TRBV5-1 to TRBJ1-4, with 10 bases identical to TRBD1. The CDR3 has 16 residues. Per germline, CDR1 SGHRS and CDR2 YFSETQ. The V and J ends lost 3 bases and 4 bases, in that order; junction bases with no gene match: 6. The CDR3 coding sequence is TGCGCCAGCAGCTCCGGGACAGGGGTTAATAATGAAAAACTGTTTTTT. Encoded protein: CASSSGTGVNNEKLFF.

This clone has just one count. This rearrangement joins TRBV10-1 to TRBJ1-2; no firm D call. Trimming took off 3 bases at V and 4 bases at J, with 6 bases between the two ends. Per the germline V gene, CDR1 is WNHNN and CDR2 is SYGVQD (reference sequence). There are 12 residues in the CDR3. CDR3 loop: CASSDRSYGYTF. Written as DNA, the CDR3 is TGCGCCAGCAGTGATCGGTCCTATGGCTACACCTTC.

The V call is TRBV27, the J call TRBJ1-1; TRBD1 might be the D (5 bases). The CDR3 totals 13 residues. Germline lookup yields CDR1 MNHEY and CDR2 SMNVEV (reference sequence). V gave up 3 bases and J gave up 5 bases, with 10 bases separating them. The DNA of the CDR3 is TGTGCCAGCAGTTTCCAGGGTGGGACTGAAGCTTTCTTT. Its protein product is CASSFQGGTEAFF.

This clone has more than one count but fewer than ten. The chain links TRBV3-1 (or the pseudogene TRBV3-2) to TRBJ1-1, with D possibly matching TRBD1 (6 bases). CDR1 and CDR2 (germline): LGHDT, YNNKEL (reference sequence). This CDR3 has 15 amino acids. V lost 1 base and J 6 bases, leaving 15 bases between the germline ends. This CDR3 reads CASSQVRGPGAEAFF. The CDR3 DNA reads as TGTGCCAGCAGCCAAGTTCGGGGGCCGGGAGCTGAAGCTTTCTTT.

The chain uses TRBV19 and TRBJ1-1; D unresolved. The CDR3 is 13 residues long. The germline V gene encodes CDR1 LNHDA and CDR2 SQIVND (reference sequence). V lost 1 base to trimming and J lost 5 bases, with 8 bases between them. The CDR3 DNA reads as TGTGCCAGTAGTATAGCGGGAAGGACTGAAGCTTTCTTT. It is translated as CASSIAGRTEAFF.

The V and J genes are TRBV5-1 and TRBJ2-7, with 10 bases that match TRBD2. With 4 bases clipped from V and 5 bases from J, the junction kept 9 bases outside the gene matches. Germline V lookup: CDR1 SGHRS, CDR2 YFSETQ. This CDR3 contains 15 residues. This CDR3 is CASSPRASGGNEQYF. The CDR3 bases are TGCGCCAGCAGCCCTCGGGCTAGCGGGGGCAACGAGCAGTACTTC.

The chain recombines TRBV6-5 with TRBJ2-5; D perhaps matches TRBD2 (6 bases). The CDR3 has 15 residues. Germline V lookup: CDR1 MNHEY, CDR2 SVGAGI. The V end lost 1 base, the J end lost 3 bases, and 12 bases lay between the germline ends. The CDR3 coding sequence is TGTGCCAGCAGTTACTGGAGGGGCGAGGAAGAGACCCAGTACTTC. Protein: CASSYWRGEEETQYF.

This chain joins TRBV9 and TRBJ2-1; the D gene is possibly TRBD2 (7 bases). Looked up from germline, CDR1 is SGDLS and CDR2 is YYNGEE. This CDR3 is built from 16 residues. The germline V and J ends were trimmed by 4 bases and 7 bases, with 21 bases remaining between them. The CDR3 DNA reads TGTGCCAGCAGCCCCACAGGGACTATTCCCCCGAATGAGCAGTTCTTC. It translates to CASSPTGTIPPNEQFF.

The genes are TRBV5-6 and TRBJ1-2, with D possibly being TRBD1 (6 bases). Between the trimmed V and J ends, which lost 0 bases and 5 bases, there was a span of 14 bases. The CDR3 has 15 amino acids. The germline CDR1 and CDR2 sequences are SGHDT and YYEEEE. The CDR3 loop is CASSLASGAGYGYTF. CDR3 sequence (DNA): TGTGCCAGCAGCTTGGCATCAGGGGCCGGATATGGCTACACCTTC.

V and J are TRBV27 and TRBJ1-1; weak D call: TRBD1 (5 bases). Germline assignment: CDR1 MNHEY and CDR2 SMNVEV (reference sequence). The germline V and J ends were trimmed by 6 bases and 5 bases, with 7 bases remaining between them. The CDR3 length is 11 residues. Written as DNA, the CDR3 is TGTGCCAGCAGCTGGGGGACTGAAGCTTTCTTT. The encoded protein is CASSWGTEAFF.

The chain has TRBV19 and TRBJ1-3, with D maybe TRBD1 (6 bases). V shed 2 bases and J shed 0 bases, with 20 bases lying between them. The CDR3 spans 19 residues. Germline V gene sequence: CDR1 LNHDA, CDR2 SQIVND (reference sequence). CDR3 DNA: TGTGCCAGTAGTATAACCTTACCCAACCGGGACACCTCTGGAAACACCATATATTTT. Translated: CASSITLPNRDTSGNTIYF.

This rearrangement joins TRBV7-9 to TRBJ1-6; D is ambiguous. Germline V lookup: CDR1 SEHNR, CDR2 FQNEAQ (reference sequence). CDR3 size: 17 residues. The V end lost 0 bases, the J end lost 8 bases, and 17 bases lay between the germline ends. The DNA of the CDR3 is TGTGCCAGCAGCTTAGCCCCACTCCGGGCCGGCGATTCACCCCTCCACTTT. It specifies CASSLAPLRAGDSPLHF.

The chain uses TRBV2 and TRBJ2-2, with 7 nucleotides matching TRBD1. Germline V gives CDR1 SNHLY, CDR2 FYNNEI. Losses at the gene ends were 6 bases for V and 1 base for J; bases not matched to a gene: 5. The CDR3 contains 15 residues. The chain's CDR3 is CASRRGQLNTGELFF. The CDR3 nucleotides are TGTGCCAGCAGGAGGGGACAGCTGAACACCGGGGAGCTGTTTTTT.

The chain has TRBV6-2 or TRBV6-3 and TRBJ1-3, with TRBD1 matching over 7 bases. The germline CDR1 and CDR2 sequences are MNHEY and SVGEGT. The V gene end was trimmed by 4 bases and the J gene end by 4 bases; junction bases not matched to a gene: 1. This CDR3 spans 13 amino acids. The chain's CDR3 is CASSWTGGNTIYF. The CDR3 DNA is TGTGCCAGCAGTTGGACAGGAGGAAACACCATATATTTT.

The V and J genes are TRBV3-1 (or the pseudogene TRBV3-2) and TRBJ1-3, with D possibly matching TRBD1 (6 bases). This CDR3 has 19 residues. The V gene's germline CDR1 is LGHDT and CDR2 YNNKEL (reference sequence). Trimming shortened V by 2 bases and J by 0 bases, and 20 bases separated the two germline ends. The CDR3 nucleotides are TGTGCCAGCAGCCAATTTTTCGCGGGGGGCAGCGGCTCTGGAAACACCATATATTTT. It translates to CASSQFFAGGSGSGNTIYF.

The rearrangement uses TRBV7-6 and TRBJ2-2, with 10 bases aligning to TRBD2. Unmatched junction bases numbered 3, after V lost 3 bases and J lost 5 bases. CDR1 SGHVS and CDR2 FNYEAQ come from the germline V gene. The CDR3 extends over 15 amino acids. The chain's CDR3 is CASSLASGSTGELFF. CDR3 DNA: TGTGCCAGCAGCTTGGCTAGCGGGAGTACCGGGGAGCTGTTTTTT.

CDR3 nucleotides: TGTGCCAGCAGTCCCGGCCGCGCGGGTGATACGCAGTATTTT. The encoded protein is CASSPGRAGDTQYF. V and J are TRBV5-4 and TRBJ2-3; D may be TRBD2 (5 bases). This CDR3 spans 14 amino acids. Germline-derived CDR1 and CDR2 are SGHNT and YYREEE (reference sequence). Trimming removed 5 bases from V and 6 bases from J, with 16 bases in between. Complete variable domain (other parts from reference TRBV5-4 and TRBJ2-3): ETGVTQSPTHLIKTRGQQVTLRCSSQSGHNTVSWYQQALGQGPQFIFQYYREEENGRGNFPPRFSGLQFPNYSSELNVNALELDDSALYLCASSPGRAGDTQYFGPGTRLTVL.

The rearrangement links TRBV24-1 to TRBJ1-5, with no clear D. The V end lost 3 bases, the J end lost 2 bases, and 10 bases lay between the germline ends. This CDR3 spans 15 amino acids. Germline V gene lookup returns CDR1 KGHDR and CDR2 SFDVKD. The CDR3 loop reads CATSDPARGNQPQHF. As DNA, the CDR3 is TGTGCCACCAGTGATCCCGCCCGTGGCAATCAGCCCCAGCATTTT.

The chain joins TRBV29-1 to TRBJ1-6, with 8 bases that match TRBD1. This CDR3 is 14 amino acids long. Per germline, CDR1 SQVTM and CDR2 ANQGSEA. V dropped 5 bases and J dropped 10; count of bases not matched to a gene: 10. CDR3 protein: CSVRTGKEGSPLHF. In DNA form, the CDR3 reads TGCAGCGTTAGGACAGGGAAAGAGGGATCACCCCTCCACTTT.